The source of this T cell receptor (beta chain) is a study of blood T cell repertoires in COVID-19. About the research overall: From the United States, Italy and Spain came samples of acute and convalescent COVID-19. Sources were T cells, B-cell-depleted T cells, or PBMCs; the material itself was cDNA or gDNA.

Original methodology: Nucleated cell number was recorded as an estimate derived from reference gene primer amplification. Clones were sequenced by immunoSEQ multiplex PCR, and TCRdb holds only the in-frame ones, with some missing. The D gene and trimming were derived from the DNA, and the V and J assignments and clone size from that table. The table shows approximately 110,000 clones, with more than 75% occurring only once. Per the germline V gene, CDR1 is LGHNA and CDR2 is YNFKEQ. The CDR3 totals 16 residues. V dropped 0 bases and J dropped 1; count of bases not matched to a gene: 5. The sequenced sample was peripheral blood. The rearrangement links TRBV4-2 to TRBJ1-1, with TRBD1 matching 7 bases. The clonotype comes from a human donor in a cohort sampled during active COVID-19. In DNA, the CDR3 is TGTGCCAGCAGCCAAGATAGGGACAGACGGAACACTGAAGCTTTCTTT. Protein product: CASSQDRDRRNTEAFF.